One and the same sample provided the 24 T cell receptor beta chains below, sequenced in a study of T cells in tuberculosis. Measured with immunoSEQ multiplex PCR; TCRdb has only the in-frame clones, and not every one. The sample includes about 30,000 clones, approximately 93% seen only once; the top ten take over 4%. The sequenced material came from PBMCs. The receptors were sampled from a donor between 5 and 29 years old with latent tuberculosis or without tuberculosis infection.

This clone was seen a single time. The V call is TRBV27, the J call TRBJ1-6; D is undetermined. The V and J ends lost 2 bases and 0 bases respectively, with 8 bases between them. Germline V gene sequence: CDR1 MNHEY, CDR2 SMNVEV (reference sequence). CDR3 length: 16 residues. CDR3 sequence reads: CASSLVSGSYNSPLHF. The CDR3 region has the DNA TGTGCCAGCAGTTTAGTTTCGGGCTCCTATAATTCACCCCTCCACTTT.

This clone was seen just once. The CDR3 is CASITQMGVGAQYF. The CDR3 nucleotides are TGTGCCAGCATCACTCAGATGGGAGTCGGGGCCCAGTACTTC. The genes are TRBV6-1 and TRBJ2-5; D possibly corresponds to TRBD2 (5 bases). This CDR3 comprises 14 residues. The germline V gene encodes CDR1 MNHNS and CDR2 SASEGT. The V end was cut by 7 bases, the J end by 9 bases, with 21 bases between.

The chain links TRBV7-9 to TRBJ1-4; 9 bases map to TRBD1. CDR3 length: 15 residues. Germline CDR1 reads SEHNR; CDR2 reads FQNEAQ (reference sequence). The trim removed 5 bases at V and 8 bases at J, leaving 9 bases unmatched. This CDR3 reads CASSPYGTGQEKLFF. As DNA, the CDR3 is TGTGCCAGCAGCCCCTACGGGACAGGGCAAGAAAAACTGTTTTTT.

The chain uses TRBV6-1 and TRBJ2-3, with D possibly being TRBD1 (6 bases). CDR3 length: 14 residues. Trimming removed 9 bases from V and 0 bases from J, with 13 bases in between. The germline V gene has CDR1 MNHNS and CDR2 SASEGT. DNA of the CDR3: TGTGCCAGGGGGGCTGGGGGTAGCACAGATACGCAGTATTTT. Amino acid sequence: CARGAGGSTDTQYF.

This chain joins TRBV4-1 and TRBJ1-1, with D possibly TRBD1 on 5 matching bases. The CDR3 runs 15 residues. Trimming cost V 0 bases and J 0 bases, with 8 bases left between them. Germline CDR1 is MGHRA and CDR2 is YSYEKL. The CDR3: CASSQEGRVNTEAFF. CDR3 sequence (DNA): TGCGCCAGCAGCCAAGAAGGCAGGGTGAACACTGAAGCTTTCTTT.

V gene TRBV6-6 combines with J gene TRBJ1-2; TRBD1 matches at 9 bases. Germline CDR1 MNHNY, CDR2 SVGAGI (reference sequence). The junction had 10 bases not matched to a gene; V was cut back by 6 bases and J by 8 bases. This CDR3 has 14 residues. CDR3 amino acids: CASSGQGNSGGYTF. The CDR3, as DNA: TGTGCCAGCAGCGGACAGGGGAACTCTGGGGGCTACACCTTC.

This clone was detected only once. The genes are TRBV6-6 and TRBJ2-2, with D possibly TRBD1 on 5 matching bases. The V end lost 6 bases, the J end lost 6 bases, and 5 bases lay between the germline ends. CDR1 and CDR2 (germline): MNHNY, SVGAGI (reference sequence). This CDR3 is 11 amino acids long. As DNA, the CDR3 is TGTGCCAGCAGACAGGCCGGGGAGCTGTTTTTT. Residues: CASRQAGELFF.

The chain uses TRBV4-1 and TRBJ2-3, with 7 bases identical to TRBD1. V lost 5 bases, J lost 4 bases, and 9 bases stayed unmatched. The CDR3 is 15 residues long. Looked up from germline, CDR1 is MGHRA and CDR2 is YSYEKL. The chain's CDR3 is CASSYFDRDPDTQYF. CDR3 nucleotides: TGCGCCAGCAGCTATTTCGACAGGGACCCAGATACGCAGTATTTT.

The V and J genes are TRBV7-3 and TRBJ2-5; TRBD2 agrees at 10 bases. Trimming at V came to 4 bases and at J to 4 bases, leaving 6 bases not matched to a gene. Germline V gene lookup returns CDR1 SGHTA and CDR2 FQGTGA. The CDR3 consists of 15 residues. The CDR3 protein is CASSSSGGGLETQYF. CDR3 DNA: TGTGCCAGCAGCTCCAGCGGGGGGGGTCTAGAGACCCAGTACTTC.

The table lists this clone with a count of one. V gene TRBV19 combines with J gene TRBJ1-5; 8 nucleotides match TRBD1. Germline trimming cut 7 bases from V and 6 bases from J; bases unmatched to any gene: 11. The germline V gene encodes CDR1 LNHDA and CDR2 SQIVND (reference sequence). The CDR3 consists of 15 residues. CDR3 region: CASKTGTGIRQPQHF. Here the CDR3 DNA reads TGTGCCAGTAAAACCGGGACAGGTATCCGTCAGCCCCAGCATTTT.

The DNA of the CDR3 is TGTGCCACCAGCAGGACTTTAGACAATGAGCAGTTCTTC. The encoded protein is CATSRTLDNEQFF. The J gene is TRBJ2-1, the V gene TRBV15; D ambiguous. The germline V gene encodes CDR1 LNHNV and CDR2 YYDKDF (reference sequence). This CDR3 is built from 13 residues. The V end was cut by 3 bases, the J end by 5 bases, with 8 bases between.

The V call is TRBV11-2, the J call TRBJ1-4; the D gene is possibly TRBD1 (6 bases). CDR3 size: 15 residues. V dropped 4 bases and J dropped 8 bases, with 17 bases sitting between them. Germline V gene data show CDR1 as SGHAT and CDR2 as FQNNGV. DNA of the CDR3: TGTGCCAGCAGCTCCGTTTGGGGGGGCGGCGAAAAACTGTTTTTT. Translation: CASSSVWGGGEKLFF.

This chain uses TRBV18 with TRBJ2-1, with D perhaps TRBD1 (6 bases). Germline V gene lookup returns CDR1 KGHSH and CDR2 LQKENI. The CDR3 has 17 residues. The V and J ends lost 3 bases and 7 bases respectively, with 22 bases between them. The CDR3 region has the DNA TGTGCCAGCTCACCTACGGCAGGGGCTTACCTTTCGAATGAGCAGTTCTTC. The encoded protein is CASSPTAGAYLSNEQFF.

The chain joins TRBV30 to TRBJ1-5; TRBD1 is a possible D gene (6 bases). The germline CDR1 and CDR2 sequences are GTSNPN and SVGIG (reference sequence). Trimming cost V 1 base and J 6 bases, with 10 bases left between them. The CDR3 has 13 amino acids. CDR3 coding DNA: TGTGCCTGGAGTGACAGGGATGGTCAGCCCCAGCATTTT. This codes for CAWSDRDGQPQHF.

This clone was found once. CDR3 coding DNA: TGTGCCAGCAGTCTACCGGGACAGGGATACGAGCAGTACTTC. It yields the protein CASSLPGQGYEQYF. This chain joins TRBV28 and TRBJ2-7; 9 bases fit TRBD1. J lost 4 bases, V lost 5 bases, and 6 bases had no gene match. CDR3 length: 14 residues. CDR1 and CDR2 from the germline V gene are MDHEN and SYDVKM.

The rearrangement uses TRBV25-1 and TRBJ1-5; 8 positions agree with TRBD1. There are 15 residues in the CDR3. Germline assignment: CDR1 MGHDK and CDR2 SYGVNS. J gave up 2 bases and V 8 bases, and 8 bases lay outside the gene matches. The CDR3 region has the DNA TGTGCCAGCGTCGAACAGGGGGTTTGCAATCAGCCCCAGCATTTT. Amino acids: CASVEQGVCNQPQHF.

The V call is TRBV19, the J call TRBJ1-2; the D gene is possibly TRBD1 (5 bases). V dropped 3 bases and J dropped 9 bases, with 14 bases sitting between them. The length of the CDR3 is 13 residues. The germline V gene has CDR1 LNHDA and CDR2 SQIVND (reference sequence). Here the CDR3 reads CASSITQGRSYTF. The CDR3 bases are TGTGCCAGTAGTATTACCCAGGGCAGGAGCTACACCTTC. The full variable domain, completed using reference TRBV19 and TRBJ1-2, is DGGITQSPKYLFRKEGQNVTLSCEQNLNHDAMYWYRQDPGQGLRLIYYSQIVNDFQKGDIAEGYSVSREKKESFPLTVTSAQKNPTAFYLCASSITQGRSYTFGSGTRLTVV.

The J gene is TRBJ1-1, the V gene TRBV28; no definite D call. CDR1 is MDHEN and CDR2 is SYDVKM in the germline V gene. Between the trimmed V and J ends, which lost 1 base and 2 bases, there was a span of 14 bases. The CDR3 contains 16 residues. For the CDR3, the DNA is TGTGCCAGCAGTTTATTCTTCGAGGAGGTTAACACTGAAGCTTTCTTT. Translation gives CASSLFFEEVNTEAFF.

V and J are TRBV7-9 and TRBJ2-1; 13 bases match TRBD2. The CDR3 contains 15 residues. V shed 2 bases and J 9 bases; nucleotides not matched to a gene: 4. Germline CDR1 reads SEHNR; CDR2 reads FQNEAQ (reference sequence). The CDR3 region is CASSLTGLAGSEQFF. The CDR3, as DNA: TGTGCCAGCAGCTTAACGGGACTAGCGGGATCTGAGCAGTTCTTC.

The V gene is TRBV7-9, the J gene TRBJ2-2; no firm D call. The CDR3 has 15 amino acids. CDR1 is SEHNR, CDR2 FQNEAQ, per germline (reference sequence). V lost 2 bases, J lost 1 base, and 8 bases lay in between. CDR3 bases: TGTGCCAGCAGCTTAAAGAGTCAGAACACCGGGGAGCTGTTTTTT. This gives the protein CASSLKSQNTGELFF.

The chain employs TRBV6-5 and TRBJ1-4; 10 bases are shared with TRBD1. The J segment lost 5 bases and the V segment lost 6 bases, leaving 6 bases of the junction unmatched. Germline V CDR1 and CDR2: MNHEY, SVGAGI. The CDR3 spans 15 residues. CDR3 region: CASRGQGMVNEKLFF. The CDR3, as DNA: TGTGCCAGCAGGGGACAGGGGATGGTGAATGAAAAACTGTTTTTT.

The CDR3: CASSFVPTTDTQYF. The CDR3 DNA follows: TGTGCCAGCAGCTTCGTCCCTACCACAGATACGCAGTATTTT. The genes are TRBV7-2 and TRBJ2-3, with D unresolved. Germline CDR1 SGHTA, CDR2 FQGNSA. Trimming took 3 bases from V and 2 from J, leaving 9 bases between them. The CDR3 contains 14 residues. Using reference TRBV7-2 and TRBJ2-3 for the parts outside the CDR3, the full variable domain is GAGVSQSPSNKVTEKGKDVELRCDPISGHTALYWYRQSLGQGLEFLIYFQGNSAPDKSGLPSDRFSAERTGGSVSTLTIQRTQQEDSAVYLCASSFVPTTDTQYFGPGTRLTVL.

The chain couples TRBV30 to TRBJ1-3; D gene uncertain. The CDR3 runs to 15 residues. Germline CDR1 GTSNPN, CDR2 SVGIG (reference sequence). V lost 6 bases and J lost 1, with 16 bases in between. Written as DNA, the CDR3 is TGTGCCTGCTCACCGGTACCTGAATCTGGAAACACCATATATTTT. Translated: CACSPVPESGNTIYF. Using reference TRBV30 and TRBJ1-3 for the parts outside the CDR3, the full variable domain is SQTIHQWPATLVQPVGSPLSLECTVEGTSNPNLYWYRQAAGRGLQLLFYSVGIGQISSEVPQNLSASRPQDRQFILSSKKLLLSDSGFYLCACSPVPESGNTIYFGEGSWLTVV.

V is TRBV28 and J is TRBJ1-1, with no clear D. Trimming stripped 10 bases from V and 2 bases from J, with 8 bases between. CDR1 and CDR2 (germline): MDHEN, SYDVKM. The CDR3 contains 11 residues. CDR3 DNA: TGTGCCACCCATACAAACACTGAAGCTTTCTTT. As protein: CATHTNTEAFF.